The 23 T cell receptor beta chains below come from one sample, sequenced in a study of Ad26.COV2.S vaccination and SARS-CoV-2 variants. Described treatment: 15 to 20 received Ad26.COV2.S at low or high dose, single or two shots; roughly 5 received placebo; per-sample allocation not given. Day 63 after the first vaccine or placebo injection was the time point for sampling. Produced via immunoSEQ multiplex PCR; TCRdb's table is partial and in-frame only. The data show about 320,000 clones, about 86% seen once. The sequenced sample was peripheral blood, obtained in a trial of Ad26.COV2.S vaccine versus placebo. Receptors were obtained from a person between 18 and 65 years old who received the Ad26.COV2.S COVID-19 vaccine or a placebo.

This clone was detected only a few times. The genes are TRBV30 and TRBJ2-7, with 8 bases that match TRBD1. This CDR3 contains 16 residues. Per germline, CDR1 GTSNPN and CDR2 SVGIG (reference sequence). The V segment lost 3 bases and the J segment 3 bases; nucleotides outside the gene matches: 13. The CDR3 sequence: CAWSPGQVLQGYEQYF. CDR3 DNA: TGTGCCTGGAGCCCGGGACAGGTACTACAGGGCTACGAGCAGTACTTC.

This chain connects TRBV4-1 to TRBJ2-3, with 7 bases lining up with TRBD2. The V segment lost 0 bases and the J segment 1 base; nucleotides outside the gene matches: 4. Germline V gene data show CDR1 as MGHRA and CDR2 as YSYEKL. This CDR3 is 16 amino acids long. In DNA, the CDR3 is TGCGCCAGCAGCCAAGATCGACGGGGGGGCACAGATACGCAGTATTTT. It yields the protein CASSQDRRGGTDTQYF.

CDR3 protein: CASSPGQGARNAYGYTF. DNA of the CDR3: TGCGCCAGCAGCCCGGGACAGGGTGCGAGGAACGCATATGGCTACACCTTC. The chain combines TRBV4-1 with TRBJ1-2; 9 bases are shared with TRBD1. V lost 4 bases and J lost 5; bases outside the gene matches: 14. Germline values: CDR1 MGHRA, CDR2 YSYEKL. This CDR3 spans 17 amino acids.

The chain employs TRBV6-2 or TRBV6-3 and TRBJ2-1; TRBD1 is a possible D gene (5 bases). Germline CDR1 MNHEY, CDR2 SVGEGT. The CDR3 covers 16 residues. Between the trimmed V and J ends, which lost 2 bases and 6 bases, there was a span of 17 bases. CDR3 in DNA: TGTGCCAGCAGTTACAGTGGGGCGGTGCTGGTCAATGAGCAGTTCTTC. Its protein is CASSYSGAVLVNEQFF.

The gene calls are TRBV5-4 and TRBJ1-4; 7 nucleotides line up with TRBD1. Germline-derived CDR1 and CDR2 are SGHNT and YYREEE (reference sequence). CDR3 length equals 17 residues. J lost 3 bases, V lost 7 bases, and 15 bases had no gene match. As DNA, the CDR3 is TGTGCCAGCTCCCGAGGGGGCATTACGGGATCTAATGAAAAACTGTTTTTT. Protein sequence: CASSRGGITGSNEKLFF.

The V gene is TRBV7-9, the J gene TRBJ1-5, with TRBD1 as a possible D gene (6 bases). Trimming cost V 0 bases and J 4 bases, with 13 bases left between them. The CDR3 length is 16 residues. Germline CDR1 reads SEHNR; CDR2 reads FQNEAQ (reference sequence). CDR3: CASSLARGGQNQPQHF. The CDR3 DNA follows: TGTGCCAGCAGCTTAGCAAGAGGGGGGCAGAATCAGCCCCAGCATTTT.

CDR3 DNA: TGTGCCAGCAGGGCCGGGACTAGCGGGGGGCCAGATACGCAGTATTTT. This codes for CASRAGTSGGPDTQYF. The chain uses TRBV2 and TRBJ2-3; 15 bases fit TRBD2. J gave up 4 bases and V 6 bases, and 5 bases lay outside the gene matches. The CDR3 sequence is 16 residues long. The germline V gene encodes CDR1 SNHLY and CDR2 FYNNEI.

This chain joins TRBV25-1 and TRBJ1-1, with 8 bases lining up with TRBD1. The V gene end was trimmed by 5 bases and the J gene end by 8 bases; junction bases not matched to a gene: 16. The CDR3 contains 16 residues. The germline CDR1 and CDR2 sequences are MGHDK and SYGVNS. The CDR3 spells CASSPPRTGQGAEAFF. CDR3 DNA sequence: TGTGCCAGCAGTCCCCCGCGGACAGGACAGGGCGCGGAAGCTTTCTTT.

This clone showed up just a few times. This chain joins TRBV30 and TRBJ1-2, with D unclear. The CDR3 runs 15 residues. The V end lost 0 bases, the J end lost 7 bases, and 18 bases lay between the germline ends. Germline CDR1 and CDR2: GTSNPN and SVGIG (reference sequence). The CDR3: CAWSVILRSGGGYTF. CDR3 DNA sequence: TGTGCCTGGAGTGTCATCCTAAGGAGTGGTGGTGGCTACACCTTC.

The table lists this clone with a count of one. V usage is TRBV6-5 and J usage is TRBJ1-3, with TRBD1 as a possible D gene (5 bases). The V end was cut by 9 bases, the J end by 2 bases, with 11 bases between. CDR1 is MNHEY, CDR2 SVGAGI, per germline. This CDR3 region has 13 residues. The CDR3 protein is CASKRGAGNTIYF. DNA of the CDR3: TGTGCCAGTAAACGGGGGGCTGGAAACACCATATATTTT.

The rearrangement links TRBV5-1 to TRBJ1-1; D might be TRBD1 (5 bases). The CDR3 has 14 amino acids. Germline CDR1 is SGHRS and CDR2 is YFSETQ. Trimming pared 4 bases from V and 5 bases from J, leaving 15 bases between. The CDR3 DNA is TGCGCCAGCAGCCCGTCGTGGGGCAGGACTGAAGCTTTCTTT. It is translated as CASSPSWGRTEAFF.

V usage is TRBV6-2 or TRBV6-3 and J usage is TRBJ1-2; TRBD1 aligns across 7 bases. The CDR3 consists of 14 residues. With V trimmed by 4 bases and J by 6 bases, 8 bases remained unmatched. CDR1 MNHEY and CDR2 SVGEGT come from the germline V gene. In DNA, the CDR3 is TGTGCCAGCAGTTTCTCGGGACAGTTCAATGGCTACACCTTC. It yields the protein CASSFSGQFNGYTF.

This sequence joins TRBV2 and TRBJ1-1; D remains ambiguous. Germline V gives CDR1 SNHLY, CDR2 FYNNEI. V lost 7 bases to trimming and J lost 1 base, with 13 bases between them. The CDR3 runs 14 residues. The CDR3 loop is CASIEDLANTEAFF. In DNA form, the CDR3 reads TGTGCCAGCATCGAGGACCTAGCGAACACTGAAGCTTTCTTT.

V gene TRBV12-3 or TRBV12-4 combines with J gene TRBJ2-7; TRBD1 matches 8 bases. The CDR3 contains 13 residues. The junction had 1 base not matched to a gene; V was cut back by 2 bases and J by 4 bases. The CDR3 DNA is TGTGCCAGCAGTTTATGGGACAGGTACGAGCAGTACTTC. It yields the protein CASSLWDRYEQYF.

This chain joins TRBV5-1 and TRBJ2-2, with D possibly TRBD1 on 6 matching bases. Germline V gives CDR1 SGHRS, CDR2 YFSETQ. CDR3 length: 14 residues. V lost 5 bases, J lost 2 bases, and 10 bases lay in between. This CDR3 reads CASSAQGNTGELFF. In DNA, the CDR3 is TGCGCCAGCAGTGCACAGGGAAACACCGGGGAGCTGTTTTTT.

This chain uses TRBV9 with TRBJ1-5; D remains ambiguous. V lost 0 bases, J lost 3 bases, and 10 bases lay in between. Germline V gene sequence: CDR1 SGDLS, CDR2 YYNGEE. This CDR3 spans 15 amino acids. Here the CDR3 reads CASSVDGRYNQPQHF. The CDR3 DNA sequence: TGTGCCAGCAGCGTAGATGGCCGCTACAATCAGCCCCAGCATTTT.

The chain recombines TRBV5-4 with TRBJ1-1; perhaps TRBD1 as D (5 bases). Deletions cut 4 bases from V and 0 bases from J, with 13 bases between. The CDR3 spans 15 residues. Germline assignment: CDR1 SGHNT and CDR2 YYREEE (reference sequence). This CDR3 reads CASSVPGPMNTEAFF. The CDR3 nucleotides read TGTGCCAGCAGCGTACCGGGGCCTATGAACACTGAAGCTTTCTTT.

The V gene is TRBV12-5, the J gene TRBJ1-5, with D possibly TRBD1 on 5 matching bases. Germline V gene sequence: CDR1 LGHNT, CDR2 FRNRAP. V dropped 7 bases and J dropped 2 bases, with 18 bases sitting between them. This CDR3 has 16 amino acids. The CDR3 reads CASAIGGEWGNQPQHF. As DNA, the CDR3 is TGTGCTAGTGCCATTGGGGGAGAATGGGGCAATCAGCCCCAGCATTTT.

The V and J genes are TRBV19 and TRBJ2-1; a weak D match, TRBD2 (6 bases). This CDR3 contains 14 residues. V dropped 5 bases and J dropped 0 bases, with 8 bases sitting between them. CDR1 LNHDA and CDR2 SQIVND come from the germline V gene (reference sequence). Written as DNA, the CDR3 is TGTGCCAGTAGTCTGCGGGACTCCTACAATGAGCAGTTCTTC. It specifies CASSLRDSYNEQFF.

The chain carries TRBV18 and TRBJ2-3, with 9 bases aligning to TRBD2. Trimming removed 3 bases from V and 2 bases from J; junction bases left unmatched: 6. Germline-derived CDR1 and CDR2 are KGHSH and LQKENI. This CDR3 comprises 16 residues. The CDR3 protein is CASSPIAGVTTDTQYF. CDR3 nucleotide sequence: TGTGCCAGCTCACCTATAGCGGGGGTTACCACAGATACGCAGTATTTT.

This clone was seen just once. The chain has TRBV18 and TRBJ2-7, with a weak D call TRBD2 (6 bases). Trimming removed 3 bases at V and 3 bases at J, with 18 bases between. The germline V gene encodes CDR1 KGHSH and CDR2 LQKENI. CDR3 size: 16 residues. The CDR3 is CASSPLPGGVRYEQYF. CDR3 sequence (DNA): TGTGCCAGCTCACCCCTCCCCGGGGGAGTCCGCTACGAGCAGTACTTC.

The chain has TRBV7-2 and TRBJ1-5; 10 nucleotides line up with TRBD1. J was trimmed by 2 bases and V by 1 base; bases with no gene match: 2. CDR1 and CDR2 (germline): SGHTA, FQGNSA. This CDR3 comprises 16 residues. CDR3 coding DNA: TGTGCCAGCAGCTTAGAGGGGACAGGGGGCAATCAGCCCCAGCATTTT. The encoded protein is CASSLEGTGGNQPQHF.

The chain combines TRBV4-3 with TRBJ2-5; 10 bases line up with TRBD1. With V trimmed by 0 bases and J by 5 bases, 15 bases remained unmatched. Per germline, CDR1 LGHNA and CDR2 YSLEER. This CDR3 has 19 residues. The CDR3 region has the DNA TGCGCCAGCAGCCAAGATTGGGTTAGGCTAGGGACAGGGGTTGAGACCCAGTACTTC. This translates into CASSQDWVRLGTGVETQYF.